The present TCR beta chain was sequenced within a study of blood T cell repertoires in COVID-19. The repertoire was sequenced with immunoSEQ multiplex PCR; TCRdb's copy has only in-frame clones and lacks some. The sample includes around 330,000 clones, around nine tenths of them seen just once. V shed 4 bases, J shed 4 bases, and the junction held 12 bases outside the gene matches. CDR3 size: 18 residues. CDR1 is LGHDT, CDR2 YNNKEL, per germline (reference sequence). Individuals aged about 18 to 95 years were recruited from some 26 US areas. Cohort placement rested on clinical history that participants reported themselves. This clone was seen a few times.

The clonotype comes from a man aged 60-69 years who had recovered from COVID-19. The J gene is TRBJ2-2, the V gene TRBV3-1 (or the pseudogene TRBV3-2); TRBD2 matches 10 bases. The material sequenced was PBMCs or T cells enriched from blood (not recorded which). The CDR3 loop is CASSRSSGGLESTGELFF. In DNA form, the CDR3 reads TGTGCCAGCAGCCGAAGTAGCGGGGGGCTCGAAAGCACCGGGGAGCTGTTTTTT.